This TCR beta chain was sequenced for a study of cytomegalovirus exposure and HLA in healthy donors. General observations from the study: It is likely that the observed cluster of highly shared sequence variants was a sequencing artifact.

Primers: 60 Vbeta forward and 13 Jbeta reverse. The repertoire was sequenced with immunoSEQ multiplex PCR; TCRdb's copy has only in-frame clones and lacks some. The repertoire includes about 110,000 clones, roughly 80% of them detected once, and approximately 3.6% sits in the top ten. Trimming stripped 2 bases from V and 1 base from J, with 9 bases between. There are 14 residues in the CDR3. Looked up from germline, CDR1 is SGHRS and CDR2 is YFSETQ. Concerning this clone itself: Its antigen is not known.

The TCR originated in a man in his sixties in good health and CMV-seronegative. This chain joins TRBV5-1 and TRBJ1-1; weak D call: TRBD1 (6 bases). Sequences were obtained from PBMCs. CDR3 amino acids: CASSLMDRNTEAFF. For the CDR3, the DNA is TGCGCCAGCAGCTTAATGGACAGGAACACTGAAGCTTTCTTT.